This T cell receptor beta chain was captured by sequencing in a study of ipilimumab plus nivolumab after autologous stem cell transplantation. Study as a whole: Myeloma patients were high-risk transplant-naive or relapsed within 3 years of first autologous transplant.

TCRdb keeps only in-frame clones here, not all; method: immunoSEQ multiplex PCR. The table shows about 43,000 clones, with 88% occurring only once. Checkpoint therapy with ipilimumab 1 mg/kg began 14 to 28 days after transplant. The germline gives CDR1 MRHNA, CDR2 SNTAGT. V lost 0 bases and J lost 4, with 11 bases in between. The CDR3 has 15 residues. The chain recombines TRBV6-4 with TRBJ2-3; D not certain. This receptor was taken from a male donor with multiple myeloma. Sequenced here: PBMCs, sampled in a trial of ipilimumab plus nivolumab as post-transplant consolidation. CDR3 in amino acids: CASSDSGFGADTQYF. The CDR3 region has the DNA TGTGCCAGCAGTGACTCGGGATTTGGGGCAGATACGCAGTATTTT.